This TCR beta chain derives from a study of blood T cell repertoires in COVID-19. In the original analysis: Amplifying reference gene primers gave estimates of nucleated cell counts. The method was immunoSEQ multiplex PCR; TCRdb's version includes in-frame clones alone and lacks a portion of them. V and J calls and clone size are copied from that table; D and trimming were computed from the DNA. In the table there are about 160,000 clones, about 85% of which are singletons. The CDR3 consists of 13 residues. Germline V gene lookup returns CDR1 KGHSH and CDR2 LQKENI. V lost 3 bases, J lost 6 bases, and 9 bases lay in between.

The chain is built from TRBV18 and TRBJ2-1; maybe TRBD1 (6 bases). The sequenced material came from peripheral blood. This receptor was obtained from an older man with COVID-19, enrolled during active disease. CDR3 DNA sequence: TGTGCCAGCTCACCCCAAGGGGGCAATGAGCAGTTCTTC. The encoded protein is CASSPQGGNEQFF.